The 5 T cell receptor beta chains below come from one sample, sequenced in a study of shared clonotypes between healthy human individuals. Produced via immunoSEQ multiplex PCR; TCRdb's table is partial and in-frame only. The sample carries around 1.9 million clones, around 93% recorded once. Naive CD8 cells lacked CD45RO and underwent positive selection for CCR7, leaving out terminally differentiated effector memory CD45RA+ cells. The specimen was naive CD8+ T cells from PBMCs. The receptors originated from a man aged 18 to 29 in good health. Some clones in this sample may be carry-over from other donors' samples.

The chain uses TRBV4-1 and TRBJ2-2; D may correspond to TRBD1 or TRBD2 (5 bases each). This CDR3 is 17 amino acids long. The germline gives CDR1 MGHRA, CDR2 YSYEKL. With 2 bases removed from V and 0 bases from J, the gap between germline ends came to 13 bases. This CDR3 reads CASSQIVGTANTGELFF. CDR3 sequence (DNA): TGCGCCAGCAGCCAAATTGTTGGGACGGCGAACACCGGGGAGCTGTTTTTT.

The rearrangement joins TRBV27 to TRBJ1-2, with D maybe TRBD1 (6 bases). From germline, CDR1 is MNHEY and CDR2 SMNVEV (reference sequence). V was cut by 3 bases and J by 7 bases, with 12 bases left in between. The CDR3 spans 13 residues. CDR3 residues: CASSFLQGTGYTF. CDR3 nucleotide sequence: TGTGCCAGCAGTTTTTTACAGGGTACTGGCTACACCTTC.

Notes on this clone: The same CDR3 also results from other DNA sequences found in this sample. J is TRBJ2-7 and V is TRBV5-1, with 7 bases identical to TRBD1. The CDR3 contains 14 residues. V was clipped by 0 bases and J by 3 bases; unmatched bases: 3. The V gene's germline CDR1 is SGHRS and CDR2 YFSETQ. The CDR3 DNA is TGCGCCAGCAGCTTGGACAGGGGCTTCTACGAGCAGTACTTC. Encoded protein: CASSLDRGFYEQYF.

The chain recombines TRBV28 with TRBJ2-1, with TRBD2 matching over 10 bases. J was trimmed by 9 bases and V by 8 bases; bases with no gene match: 16. The CDR3 runs 16 residues. Germline V gene data show CDR1 as MDHEN and CDR2 as SYDVKM. CDR3 region: CASAFPGTSVFSEQFF. Here the CDR3 DNA reads TGTGCCAGCGCCTTTCCGGGGACTAGCGTTTTTAGTGAGCAGTTCTTC.

V usage is TRBV5-1 and J usage is TRBJ1-2; TRBD1 aligns across 9 bases. CDR3 length equals 15 residues. In germline, CDR1 is SGHRS, CDR2 YFSETQ. J was trimmed by 8 bases and V by 2 bases; bases with no gene match: 10. The CDR3, as DNA: TGCGCCAGCAGCTTTGATACCGGGACAGGGAGCGGCTACACCTTC. Amino acid sequence: CASSFDTGTGSGYTF. The full variable domain, its missing parts supplied by reference TRBV5-1 and TRBJ1-2, is KAGVTQTPRYLIKTRGQQVTLSCSPISGHRSVSWYQQTPGQGLQFLFEYFSETQRNKGNFPGRFSGRQFSNSRSEMNVSTLELGDSALYLCASSFDTGTGSGYTFGSGTRLTVV.